The present T cell receptor beta chain was sequenced within a study of cytomegalovirus exposure and HLA in healthy donors. Study-wide background: HLA-typed donors were the source of roughly 80 million unique TCRs held in an early data release. Findings and limits, study-wide: Links to common viral pathogens appeared, in a later analysis, for several of the most significant clusters. Roughly uniform sequencing depth across donors was assumed, possibly incorrectly. Segments of the TCR beta V type were, in most cases, productive about 87% or about 30% of the time in an earlier analysis.

The study ran its PCR with 60 Vbeta and 13 Jbeta primers. This table comes from immunoSEQ multiplex PCR, and its TCRdb copy is limited to in-frame clones, with some not included. The sample includes some 110,000 clones, over 60% of them seen just once. Turning to this clone: Its antigen is still unknown.

The CDR3 length is 14 residues. The germline V and J ends were trimmed by 3 bases and 11 bases, with 19 bases remaining between them. The germline V gene encodes CDR1 SGHTA and CDR2 FQGNSA. The chain uses TRBV7-2 and TRBJ1-1; no reliable D call. Sequenced material: PBMCs. The TCR originated in a man in his fifties or sixties in good health and CMV-seronegative. The CDR3 loop is CASSLGGGVPVAFF. CDR3 bases: TGTGCCAGCAGCTTGGGAGGTGGGGTACCGGTCGCTTTCTTT.